This entry lists 10 T cell receptor beta chains sequenced from one sample in a study of vaccination effects on CD4 cells after COVID-19. A roughly ten-day culture period preceded the isolation of CD4+ T cells. Two-dose BNT162b2 or mRNA-1273 vaccination was given to participants. These receptors' antigens are unknown. The assay was immunoSEQ multiplex PCR, and TCRdb's table has in-frame clones only and misses some. The profile covers about 73,000 clones, with roughly four fifths appearing a single time and about 2% taken by the ten largest. This specimen was CD4+ T cells from PBMCs cultured without peptide, taken after COVID-19 vaccination. The receptors come from a human donor who received a COVID-19 vaccine.

V usage is TRBV7-9 and J usage is TRBJ2-2, with 9 bases fitting TRBD1. CDR1 and CDR2 from the germline V gene are SEHNR and FQNEAQ (reference sequence). This CDR3 is 17 amino acids long. V trimming: 5 bases; J trimming: 4 bases; junction bases outside the gene matches: 11. CDR3 sequence: CASSPLTGGIITGELFF. In nucleotides, the CDR3 is TGTGCCAGCAGCCCCTTGACAGGGGGAATAATCACCGGGGAGCTGTTTTTT.

This clone was counted a single time. This rearrangement joins TRBV28 to TRBJ2-7, with D unclear. The germline CDR1 and CDR2 sequences are MDHEN and SYDVKM. Between the trimmed V and J ends, which lost 2 bases and 2 bases, there was a span of 7 bases. The CDR3 consists of 13 residues. The CDR3 spells CASSLGATYEQYV. The DNA for the CDR3 is TGTGCCAGCAGTTTAGGAGCCACCTACGAGCAGTACGTC.

V gene TRBV11-2 combines with J gene TRBJ1-1; D is unclear. Trimming took off 1 base at V and 4 bases at J, with 10 bases between the two ends. Germline CDR1 SGHAT, CDR2 FQNNGV. The CDR3 covers 14 residues. CDR3 region: CASSLVAPVTEAFF. In DNA form, the CDR3 reads TGTGCCAGCAGCTTAGTGGCACCCGTCACTGAAGCTTTCTTT.

The chain combines TRBV6-5 with TRBJ2-2; weak D call: TRBD2 (6 bases). Germline assignment: CDR1 MNHEY and CDR2 SVGAGI. The CDR3 sequence is 14 residues long. Trimming took off 6 bases at V and 7 bases at J, with 15 bases between the two ends. The CDR3 DNA sequence: TGTGCCAGCAGGAAGCGGTTGGGGGGCGGGGAGCTGTTTTTT. Translation: CASRKRLGGGELFF.

This clone was picked up one time. The chain carries TRBV6-6 and TRBJ1-2, with D hard to call. Germline CDR1 and CDR2: MNHNY and SVGAGI (reference sequence). The V gene lost 2 bases and the J gene lost 13 bases, with 11 bases spanning the gap. The CDR3 extends over 11 amino acids. CDR3 amino acids: CASSYRGMSTF. The CDR3 coding sequence is TGTGCCAGCAGTTACAGAGGGATGTCCACCTTC.

The chain carries TRBV6-1 and TRBJ1-6; possible D gene TRBD1, 6 bases. The CDR3 is 16 residues long. The germline V and J ends were trimmed by 4 bases and 2 bases, with 12 bases remaining between them. Germline V gene lookup returns CDR1 MNHNS and CDR2 SASEGT. The DNA of the CDR3 is TGTGCCAGCAGTGCAGGGGCTTACGCCTATAATTCACCCCTCCACTTT. Amino acids: CASSAGAYAYNSPLHF.

The chain employs TRBV21-1 and TRBJ1-1; TRBD1, the D gene given by the table, was not confirmed from the DNA. TRBV21-1 is tagged as a pseudogene. This CDR3 region has 16 residues. CDR3 sequence reads: CASSKIRGPLMAEAFF. As DNA, the CDR3 is TGTGCCAGCAGCAAAATAAGGGGCCCCCTCATGGCTGAAGCTTTCTTT.

The CDR3 region is CAIRGSQETQYF. The CDR3, as DNA: TGTGCTATCCGGGGCAGCCAAGAGACCCAGTACTTC. The chain employs TRBV6-6 and TRBJ2-5; possibly TRBD1 or TRBD2 for D (5 bases each). Germline V gene data show CDR1 as MNHNY and CDR2 as SVGAGI (reference sequence). The CDR3 covers 12 residues.

This clone has more than one count but fewer than ten. The CDR3 sequence is CASSETSPNTEAFF. In nucleotides, the CDR3 is TGTGCCAGCAGTGAAACCTCCCCGAACACTGAAGCTTTCTTT. The V call is TRBV2, the J call TRBJ1-1; D ambiguous. V was shortened by 2 bases and J by 1 base, with 8 bases between the two germline ends. Germline CDR1 is SNHLY and CDR2 is FYNNEI. The CDR3 runs to 14 residues.

The V gene is TRBV11-2, the J gene TRBJ2-7; TRBD2 is a possible D gene (5 bases). Germline loops: CDR1 SGHAT, CDR2 FQNNGV. This CDR3 comprises 13 residues. V lost 5 bases and J 0 bases, leaving 8 bases between the germline ends. The CDR3 region is CASSLGSSYEQYV. The DNA for the CDR3 is TGTGCCAGCAGCCTAGGGAGCTCCTACGAGCAGTACGTC.